This T cell receptor (beta chain) appears in the sequencing data of a study of Graves' ophthalmopathy and Graves' hyperthyroidism. V lost 5 bases and J lost 2, with 15 bases in between. This CDR3 spans 14 amino acids. CDR1 and CDR2 from the germline V gene are DFQATT and SNEGSKA (reference sequence). This clonotype was detected many times. Amplification from RNA transcripts yielded the TCR beta CDR3 regions. A first-round RT-PCR used HTBI primers, followed by a second-round multiplex PCR. TCRdb reprocessed the multiplex PCR reads with MiXCR, giving one entry per CDR3 protein. Of roughly 1.1 million distinct CDR3 sequences listed, 36% were seen once; the top ten hold more than 9.5%.

This TCR came from an adult man with Graves' hyperthyroidism. Input material: peripheral blood or thyroid tissue (not recorded which). The chain uses TRBV20-1 and TRBJ1-1; the D is unclear. The CDR3 loop reads CSAPVLGRNTEAFF. Here the CDR3 DNA reads TGCAGTGCTCCAGTACTAGGGCGTAACACTGAAGCTTTCTTT.